This TCR beta chain was identified during a study of CD8 T cells in ankylosing spondylitis. CDR3 size: 15 residues. Per germline, CDR1 DFQATT and CDR2 SNEGSKA (reference sequence). Trimming cost V 6 bases and J 0 bases; bases outside gene matches: 9. This clonotype appeared many times. One entry per CDR3 protein results from TCRdb running MiXCR on the 5' RACE reads. This sample has some 120,000 distinct CDR3 sequences, with over 6.5% found just once. This chain links TRBV20-1 with TRBJ2-3, with TRBD2 identical over 7 bases. This receptor was taken from a male donor with ankylosing spondylitis or in good health (not recorded which). The specimen was blood, either unsorted or a sorted T cell fraction (not recorded which). For the CDR3, the DNA is TGCAGTGCCCACGGCGGAGCGGGAAGCACAGATACGCAGTATTTT. Translated: CSAHGGAGSTDTQYF.